What follows are 11 T cell receptor beta chains derived from one specimen sequenced in a study of blood T cell repertoires in COVID-19. Sequenced by immunoSEQ multiplex PCR; TCRdb stores in-frame clones only, minus some. The sample has 120,000 or so clones, over 65% seen once. Specimen: peripheral blood. The receptor source for this set is a man in his 60s with acute or convalescent COVID-19.

Only one count was recorded for this clone. V gene TRBV7-3 combines with J gene TRBJ2-1; 8 bases line up with TRBD2. There are 16 residues in the CDR3. V shed 5 bases and J 8 bases; nucleotides not matched to a gene: 14. Looked up from germline, CDR1 is SGHTA and CDR2 is FQGTGA. The CDR3 DNA reads as TGTGCCAGCAGCGCACCCGGGACTAGGGGGTCGGATGAGCAGTTCTTC. Its translation: CASSAPGTRGSDEQFF.

This clone came up once. The chain has TRBV19 and TRBJ2-6; 7 bases match TRBD2. After removal of 3 bases from V and 1 base from J, the junction contained 0 bases not matched to a gene. Germline V gives CDR1 LNHDA, CDR2 SQIVND (reference sequence). The CDR3 covers 15 residues. CDR3: CASSMGLSGANVLTF. In DNA form, the CDR3 reads TGTGCCAGTAGTATGGGACTATCTGGGGCCAACGTCCTGACTTTC. Drawing the rest from reference TRBV19 and TRBJ2-6, the complete variable domain is DGGITQSPKYLFRKEGQNVTLSCEQNLNHDAMYWYRQDPGQGLRLIYYSQIVNDFQKGDIAEGYSVSREKKESFPLTVTSAQKNPTAFYLCASSMGLSGANVLTFGAGSRLTVL.

The chain joins TRBV12-3 or TRBV12-4 to TRBJ2-1; weak D call: TRBD2 (5 bases). V was cut by 4 bases and J by 7 bases, with 11 bases left in between. CDR3 length: 13 amino acids. For the CDR3, the DNA is TGTGCCAGCAGTTCACTACGGGATAATGAGCAGTTCTTC. Its translation is CASSSLRDNEQFF.

A single count supports this clone. V usage is TRBV10-1 and J usage is TRBJ2-5; 8 bases are shared with TRBD1. V shed 5 bases and J 0 bases; nucleotides not matched to a gene: 8. Germline assignment: CDR1 WNHNN and CDR2 SYGVQD (reference sequence). There are 16 residues in the CDR3. The CDR3 here is CASSSRQGSHQETQYF. CDR3 coding DNA: TGCGCCAGCAGTTCTCGACAGGGGTCCCACCAAGAGACCCAGTACTTC.

This clone appeared a single time. The gene calls are TRBV7-3 and TRBJ2-7, with 7 bases fitting TRBD1. Germline V lookup: CDR1 SGHTA, CDR2 FQGTGA. The CDR3 is made up of 15 amino acids. V shed 3 bases and J 6 bases; nucleotides not matched to a gene: 11. The DNA of the CDR3 is TGTGCCAGCAGCTTTACAAATACCAGGGGGAGCGAGCAGTACTTC. It yields the protein CASSFTNTRGSEQYF.

The genes are TRBV7-9 and TRBJ1-5; 7 bases fit TRBD1. There are 14 residues in the CDR3. Germline assignment: CDR1 SEHNR and CDR2 FQNEAQ (reference sequence). The trim removed 3 bases at V and 6 bases at J, leaving 5 bases unmatched. CDR3 coding DNA: TGTGCCAGCAGCTTGCCGGGACAGAGTCAGCCCCAGCATTTT. It encodes CASSLPGQSQPQHF.

The chain links TRBV19 to TRBJ2-5, with 7 bases fitting TRBD1. The CDR3 is made up of 13 amino acids. J lost 5 bases, V lost 5 bases, and 5 bases had no gene match. Germline loops: CDR1 LNHDA, CDR2 SQIVND (reference sequence). The CDR3 loop reads CASSVGGWETQYF. The DNA for the CDR3 is TGTGCCAGTAGTGTAGGGGGCTGGGAGACCCAGTACTTC.

The chain has TRBV6-5 and TRBJ1-1; D is possibly TRBD1 (5 bases). V lost 0 bases and J lost 8, with 16 bases in between. The CDR3 is 15 residues long. CDR1 and CDR2 (germline): MNHEY, SVGAGI. The CDR3 here is CASSYSEGWGVEAFF. The DNA of the CDR3 is TGTGCCAGCAGTTACTCGGAGGGCTGGGGCGTAGAAGCTTTCTTT.

The chain employs TRBV7-2 and TRBJ2-7; perhaps TRBD1 as D (6 bases). Deletions cut 3 bases from V and 4 bases from J, with 13 bases between. The CDR3 has 14 amino acids. Germline-derived CDR1 and CDR2 are SGHTA and FQGNSA. The DNA of the CDR3 is TGTGCCAGCAGCTTGGTAGGACAGCTGTACGAGCAGTACTTC. Residues: CASSLVGQLYEQYF.

The chain's CDR3 is CASSFGRTAEAYNEQFF. Written as DNA, the CDR3 is TGTGCCAGCAGTTTCGGCAGGACAGCGGAGGCCTACAATGAGCAGTTCTTC. The chain combines TRBV28 with TRBJ2-1; tentative D call: TRBD1 (6 bases). This CDR3 has 17 amino acids. V gave up 3 bases and J gave up 2 bases, with 17 bases separating them. CDR1 and CDR2 from the germline V gene are MDHEN and SYDVKM.

The rearrangement uses TRBV29-1 and TRBJ1-5; D gene uncertain. Germline V gives CDR1 SQVTM, CDR2 ANQGSEA. Trimming took 5 bases from V and 6 from J, leaving 14 bases between them. This CDR3 is 13 amino acids long. The CDR3 nucleotides read TGCAGCGTTTCGGCAGGCACCGGTCAGCCCCAGCATTTT. Translation gives CSVSAGTGQPQHF.